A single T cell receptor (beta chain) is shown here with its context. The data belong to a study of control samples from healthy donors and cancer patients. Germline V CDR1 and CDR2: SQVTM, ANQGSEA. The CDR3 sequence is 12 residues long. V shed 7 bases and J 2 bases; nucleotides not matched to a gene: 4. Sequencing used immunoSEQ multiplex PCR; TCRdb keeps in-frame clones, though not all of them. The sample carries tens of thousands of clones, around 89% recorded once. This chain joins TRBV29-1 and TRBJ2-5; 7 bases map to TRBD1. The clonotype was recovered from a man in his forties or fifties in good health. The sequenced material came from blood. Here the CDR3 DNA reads TGCAGCGCGGGACAGACACAAGAGACCCAGTACTTC. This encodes CSAGQTQETQYF. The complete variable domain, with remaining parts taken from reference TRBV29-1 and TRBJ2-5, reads SAVISQKPSRDICQRGTSLTIQCQVDSQVTMMFWYRQQPGQSLTLIATANQGSEATYESGFVIDKFPISRPNLTFSTLTVSNMSPEDSSIYLCSAGQTQETQYFGPGTRLLVL.